The present TCR beta chain was sequenced within a study of PD-L1 blockade in urothelial cancer. Across the study: Males with urothelial cancer arising in the bladder constituted about 90% of the roughly 29 patients. At 3 weeks after treatment start (second dose) and again at 6 weeks, blood was analyzed. Blood samples had a median of roughly 140,000 T cells, approximately 83,000 unique TCRs, and clonality roughly 0.073. Study-wide findings and caveats: Durable benefit was linked to greater 3-week expansion of tumor-associated blood clones.

Measured with immunoSEQ multiplex PCR; TCRdb has only the in-frame clones, and not every one. The table has about 48,000 clones, 70% to 90% seen once; the top ten hold 8.8%. The time point is: peripheral blood 6 weeks after treatment start. A remark on this clone: Its antigen is still unknown.

The CDR3 is made up of 15 amino acids. Trimming took 8 bases from V and 0 from J, leaving 13 bases between them. Per the germline V gene, CDR1 is SGHNT and CDR2 is YENEEA. This rearrangement joins TRBV11-3 to TRBJ2-2; D might be TRBD2 (5 bases). This receptor was taken from a man aged 70 or older with urothelial cancer. The sample here was PBMCs, taken around atezolizumab (anti-PD-L1) treatment. CDR3 loop: CASSLEGSNTGELFF. The CDR3 DNA follows: TGTGCCAGCTCCTTAGAGGGCTCGAACACCGGGGAGCTGTTTTTT.